Each of the 8 T cell receptor beta chains below was sequenced from the same sample in a study of T cells in Graves' hyperthyroidism and ophthalmopathy. RNA transcripts provided the source from which TCR beta CDR3 regions were amplified. The HTBI primer set drove a first-round RT-PCR of the TCR CDR3. TCRdb reprocessed the multiplex PCR reads with MiXCR, giving one entry per CDR3 protein. The table records hundreds of thousands of distinct CDR3 sequences, 13% to 15% of them present only once. The sample was blood. The receptors originated from an older woman with Graves' ophthalmopathy.

This clonotype was counted at least ten times. The rearrangement links TRBV2 to TRBJ2-2; perhaps TRBD2 as D (5 bases). Per the germline V gene, CDR1 is SNHLY and CDR2 is FYNNEI. The CDR3 has 13 amino acids. The ends were cut back, 4 bases at V and 7 bases at J, with 10 bases in the middle. CDR3 sequence reads: CASSVGESGELFF. The CDR3 nucleotides are TGTGCCAGCAGTGTCGGGGAGAGCGGGGAGCTGTTTTTT.

J is TRBJ2-3 and V is TRBV3-1; D may be TRBD2 (6 bases). This CDR3 region has 16 residues. Germline-derived CDR1 and CDR2 are LGHDT and YNNKEL (reference sequence). With 4 bases removed from V and 3 bases from J, the gap between germline ends came to 17 bases. The CDR3 sequence: CASSPPELGRTDTQYF. In DNA, the CDR3 is TGTGCCAGCAGCCCCCCCGAGCTTGGGAGGACAGATACGCAGTATTTT.

Points on this clonotype: A clone one base away is much larger, so this may be a read error. This sequence joins TRBV5-1 and TRBJ2-2, with a tentative D call TRBD2 (6 bases). V was trimmed by 4 bases and J by 4 bases, leaving 14 bases between them. The germline V gene has CDR1 SGHRS and CDR2 YFSETQ. The CDR3 runs 15 residues. The CDR3 region is CASSDGLSGTGELFF. Here the CDR3 DNA reads TGCGCCAGCAGCGACGGACTATCTGGCACCGGGGAGCTGTTTTTT.

Many counts were recorded for this clonotype. The chain carries TRBV6-1 and TRBJ1-6; D uncertain. There are 16 residues in the CDR3. Germline V CDR1 and CDR2: MNHNS, SASEGT. Trimming cost V 5 bases and J 9 bases, with 20 bases left between them. The CDR3 loop reads CASSKRTAPLPSPLHF. CDR3 DNA: TGTGCCAGCAGTAAGAGGACGGCCCCTCTCCCTTCACCCCTCCACTTT.

This clonotype was picked up many times. V and J are TRBV5-1 and TRBJ1-6, with TRBD1 identical over 7 bases. Unmatched junction bases numbered 8, after V lost 4 bases and J lost 7 bases. This CDR3 spans 15 amino acids. Germline loops: CDR1 SGHRS, CDR2 YFSETQ. CDR3 in amino acids: CASSPAQGLNSPLHF. CDR3 nucleotide sequence: TGCGCCAGCAGCCCCGCACAGGGGTTGAATTCACCCCTCCACTTT.

The chain recombines TRBV11-2 with TRBJ2-7; 13 nucleotides match TRBD2. V gave up 1 base and J gave up 5 bases; unmatched junction bases: 5. Germline loops: CDR1 SGHAT, CDR2 FQNNGV. The CDR3 is made up of 16 amino acids. CDR3 nucleotides: TGTGCCAGCAGCTTAGGGGGACTAGCGGGAATCGACGAGCAGTACTTC. Translating it yields CASSLGGLAGIDEQYF. Variable domain in full (rest from reference TRBV11-2 and TRBJ2-7): EAGVAQSPRYKIIEKRQSVAFWCNPISGHATLYWYQQILGQGPKLLIQFQNNGVVDDSQLPKDRFSAERLKGVDSTLKIQPAKLEDSAVYLCASSLGGLAGIDEQYFGPGTRLTVT.

This clonotype appeared many times. The rearrangement joins TRBV27 to TRBJ1-2; TRBD1 matches at 9 bases. The CDR3 extends over 13 amino acids. After removal of 6 bases from V and 8 bases from J, the junction contained 7 bases not matched to a gene. From germline, CDR1 is MNHEY and CDR2 SMNVEV (reference sequence). CDR3 sequence (DNA): TGTGCCAGCAGGAGACAGGGGGGGAAAGGCTACACCTTC. Translated, it gives CASRRQGGKGYTF.

This clonotype came up a few times. The chain couples TRBV24-1 to TRBJ2-2; possible D gene TRBD2, 5 bases. CDR1 is KGHDR, CDR2 SFDVKD, per germline. V gave up 5 bases and J gave up 7 bases, with 13 bases separating them. The length of the CDR3 is 14 residues. DNA of the CDR3: TGTGCCACCAGTGCAATTTCGGGGATCGGGGAGCTGTTTTTT. Amino acids: CATSAISGIGELFF.